This TCR beta chain was found in a study of blood T cell repertoires in COVID-19. Adults between roughly 18 and 95 years of age took part from under 30 US areas. Cohort allocation depended upon clinical history that participants reported. CDR1 GTSNPN and CDR2 SVGIG come from the germline V gene (reference sequence). There are 14 residues in the CDR3. V was shortened by 4 bases and J by 2 bases, with 14 bases between the two germline ends. Source study methods: Estimation of nucleated cell counts was performed using reference gene primer amplification. Assay used: immunoSEQ multiplex PCR; TCRdb lists only in-frame clones, some missing. The DNA was the basis for D and trimming; V, J and clone size are from that table. The sample includes roughly 400,000 clones, roughly 88% of them seen just once.

What was sequenced was PBMCs or T cells enriched from blood (not recorded which). The rearrangement uses TRBV30 and TRBJ1-2, with D tentatively TRBD1 (5 bases). The clonotype originates from a middle-aged woman with acute COVID-19. The CDR3 DNA reads as TGTGCCTGGACCCCCTTGCAGGGAAACTATGGCTACACCTTC. It is translated as CAWTPLQGNYGYTF.